Listed here are 19 T cell receptor beta chains from one sample, sequenced in a study of glioma-infiltrating T cells. Amplification of TCR alpha and beta CDR3 regions from RNA used iRepertoire nested multiplex PCR. Each CDR3 protein is one row after TCRdb ran MiXCR on the multiplex PCR reads. This sample has about 410,000 distinct CDR3 sequences, with 41% found just once. Sample: glioma tissue, nonneoplastic brain tissue, or PBMCs (not recorded which). The receptors originated from a human donor with low-grade glioma or glioblastoma, undergoing nonglioma brain surgery, or in good health (not recorded which).

This chain links TRBV20-1 with TRBJ2-5, with D perhaps matching TRBD2 (6 bases). The CDR3 length is 13 residues. Germline V gene data show CDR1 as DFQATT and CDR2 as SNEGSKA (reference sequence). Trimming pared 6 bases from V and 4 bases from J, leaving 15 bases between. CDR3 sequence reads: CSAVAANGETQYF. The CDR3 DNA reads as TGCAGTGCAGTAGCGGCAAACGGAGAGACCCAGTACTTC.

This clonotype was seen a handful of times. J is TRBJ2-2 and V is TRBV19; 9 bases match TRBD1. The J segment lost 1 base and the V segment lost 5 bases, leaving 2 bases of the junction unmatched. CDR1 and CDR2 (germline): LNHDA, SQIVND (reference sequence). The CDR3 runs 15 residues. CDR3 sequence (DNA): TGTGCCAGTAGTCGACAGGGGGGGAACACCGGGGAGCTGTTTTTT. As protein: CASSRQGGNTGELFF.

V and J are TRBV19 and TRBJ1-1, with D unresolved. Germline-derived CDR1 and CDR2 are LNHDA and SQIVND (reference sequence). V was clipped by 6 bases and J by 2 bases, with 10 bases between them. The CDR3 contains 13 residues. This chain's CDR3 is CASSREGNTEAFF. The CDR3 DNA follows: TGTGCCAGTAGCCGGGAGGGAAACACTGAAGCTTTCTTT.

This clonotype was observed a few times. The chain combines TRBV7-2 with TRBJ2-7; the D gene is possibly TRBD2 (5 bases). This CDR3 has 15 residues. Germline V gene lookup returns CDR1 SGHTA and CDR2 FQGNSA. The V end lost 1 base, the J end lost 3 bases, and 13 bases lay between the germline ends. CDR3 nucleotides: TGTGCCAGCAGCTTAGTATCGGGGTTTAACTACGAGCAGTACTTC. Amino acids: CASSLVSGFNYEQYF.

The rearrangement uses TRBV6-1 and TRBJ2-3, with TRBD2 matching over 12 bases. Per the germline V gene, CDR1 is MNHNS and CDR2 is SASEGT. The CDR3 consists of 17 residues. The ends lost 7 bases at V and 1 base at J; junction bases unmatched: 9. CDR3 DNA: TGTGCCAGCAACGGGAGACTAGCGGGAGAGGGCACAGATACGCAGTATTTT. Translating gives CASNGRLAGEGTDTQYF.

This clonotype was counted between two and nine times. The CDR3 DNA reads as TGTGCCAGCAGCGTACTAGTCTCGTACAATGAGCAGTTCTTC. This sequence encodes CASSVLVSYNEQFF. V is TRBV2 and J is TRBJ2-1; a weak D match, TRBD2 (5 bases). CDR1 SNHLY and CDR2 FYNNEI come from the germline V gene. V was trimmed by 6 bases and J by 4 bases, leaving 13 bases between them. The CDR3 extends over 14 amino acids.

The chain joins TRBV12-3 or TRBV12-4 to TRBJ2-7, with TRBD2 identical over 11 bases. The CDR3 has 15 amino acids. Trimming at V came to 3 bases and at J to 7 bases, leaving 8 bases not matched to a gene. DNA for the CDR3: TGTGCCAGCAGTTTCAGGGTAGCGGGAGGGAATGAGCAGTACTTC. Protein: CASSFRVAGGNEQYF.

The chain combines TRBV28 with TRBJ1-4; 9 bases map to TRBD1. The CDR3 has 15 amino acids. Germline V gene lookup returns CDR1 MDHEN and CDR2 SYDVKM. Germline trimming cut 3 bases from V and 6 bases from J; bases unmatched to any gene: 5. In nucleotides, the CDR3 is TGTGCCAGCAGTTTCGGCGGGACAGGGTATGAAAAACTGTTTTTT. Its protein product is CASSFGGTGYEKLFF. Looking up the rest from reference TRBV28 and TRBJ1-4 gives the full variable domain: DVKVTQSSRYLVKRTGEKVFLECVQDMDHENMFWYRQDPGLGLRLIYFSYDVKMKEKGDIPEGYSVSREKKERFSLILESASTNQTSMYLCASSFGGTGYEKLFFGSGTQLSVL.

This clonotype was seen a handful of times. Relative to the germline gene, one junction end is altered; a read error may explain this. This chain joins TRBV20-1 and TRBJ1-2; 7 bases are shared with TRBD1. The germline V gene has CDR1 DFQATT and CDR2 SNEGSKA (reference sequence). The CDR3 is 12 amino acids. The CDR3 region is CSARSGTAVFSF. The CDR3 bases are TGCAGTGCTAGATCTGGGACAGCGGTTTTCTCCTTC.

This chain uses TRBV4-1 with TRBJ2-7; D unclear. V lost 0 bases and J 1 base, leaving 16 bases between the germline ends. This CDR3 spans 17 amino acids. Germline assignment: CDR1 MGHRA and CDR2 YSYEKL. The CDR3 bases are TGCGCCAGCAGCCAAGAGCGTCACTACTTGGTTTCCTACGAGCAGTACTTC. Its translation is CASSQERHYLVSYEQYF.

The chain uses TRBV3-1 and TRBJ2-2, with 7 bases identical to TRBD2. The CDR3 totals 15 residues. With 1 base clipped from V and 6 bases from J, the junction kept 5 bases outside the gene matches. Per germline, CDR1 LGHDT and CDR2 YNNKEL (reference sequence). For the CDR3, the DNA is TGTGCCAGCAGCCAAGCGGCGGGAGCTCCCGGGGAGCTGTTTTTT. Translated, it gives CASSQAAGAPGELFF.

The chain uses TRBV6-2 or TRBV6-3 and TRBJ2-7; D assignment may be TRBD1 or TRBD2 (5 bases each). The germline V and J ends were trimmed by 4 bases and 5 bases, with 12 bases remaining between them. Germline V gene data show CDR1 as MNHEY and CDR2 as SVGEGT. The CDR3 totals 13 residues. CDR3 sequence (DNA): TGTGCCAGCAGTTCCCGAGGGGCCCACGAGCAGTACTTC. It codes for CASSSRGAHEQYF.

A remark on this clonotype: It may be a read error: a sequence one base away is much more abundant. The gene calls are TRBV6-6 and TRBJ2-1; TRBD2 aligns across 8 bases. The CDR3 has 16 residues. Per the germline V gene, CDR1 is MNHNY and CDR2 is SVGAGI (reference sequence). CDR3 sequence: CASSIREGGSYNEKFF. The DNA of the CDR3 is TGTGCCAGCAGTATCCGGGAGGGGGGGTCCTACAATGAGAAGTTCTTC.

Comment on this clonotype: A much more abundant neighbour one base away suggests this may be a read error. The rearrangement joins TRBV11-1 to TRBJ1-1; D is ambiguous. CDR1 and CDR2 from the germline V gene are SGHAT and FQDESV (reference sequence). Trimming stripped 6 bases from V and 1 base from J, with 9 bases between. The CDR3 consists of 13 residues. CDR3 sequence (DNA): TGTGCCAGCAGTCCTCACGAGAACACTGAAGCTTTCTTT. Residues: CASSPHENTEAFF.

This clonotype was picked up a small number of times. The rearrangement uses TRBV4-2 and TRBJ1-2, with no clear D. With 4 bases removed from V and 7 bases from J, the gap between germline ends came to 16 bases. The CDR3 sequence is 14 residues long. CDR1 is LGHNA, CDR2 YNFKEQ, per germline. CDR3 amino acids: CASSPDSGWSGYTF. The CDR3 DNA sequence: TGTGCCAGCAGCCCGGACTCTGGGTGGTCTGGCTACACCTTC.

The table lists this clonotype with a few counts. V is TRBV28 and J is TRBJ2-1; D is undetermined. V was pared by 8 bases and J by 0 bases, with 14 bases between. CDR3 length equals 15 residues. From germline, CDR1 is MDHEN and CDR2 SYDVKM. The CDR3 nucleotides are TGTGCCAGCCGTCCTCCCCGGAGCTCCTACAATGAGCAGTTCTTC. Translating gives CASRPPRSSYNEQFF. Full variable domain (remainder filled in from reference TRBV28 and TRBJ2-1): DVKVTQSSRYLVKRTGEKVFLECVQDMDHENMFWYRQDPGLGLRLIYFSYDVKMKEKGDIPEGYSVSREKKERFSLILESASTNQTSMYLCASRPPRSSYNEQFFGPGTRLTVL.

This clonotype was recorded a few times. This sequence joins TRBV24-1 and TRBJ2-3, with 10 bases identical to TRBD2. This CDR3 comprises 15 residues. Per the germline V gene, CDR1 is KGHDR and CDR2 is SFDVKD. V shed 3 bases, J shed 2 bases, and the junction held 1 base outside the gene matches. The CDR3 is CATSDGTSVTDTQYF. CDR3 coding DNA: TGTGCCACCAGTGATGGGACTAGCGTCACAGATACGCAGTATTTT.

Notes on this clonotype: A much larger clone differs by one base, so this may be a read error. The chain couples TRBV20-1 to TRBJ2-2; 7 positions agree with TRBD1. Germline V CDR1 and CDR2: DFQATT, SNEGSKA (reference sequence). The CDR3 runs 13 residues. J was trimmed by 4 bases and V by 6 bases; bases with no gene match: 5. CDR3 sequence: CSARGQITGELFF. CDR3 sequence (DNA): TGCAGTGCCCGGGGACAGATCACCGGGGAGCTGTTTTTT.

The chain is built from TRBV7-2 and TRBJ2-3; 7 bases are shared with TRBD2. Germline CDR1 and CDR2: SGHTA and FQGNSA. The length of the CDR3 is 14 residues. V trimming: 5 bases; J trimming: 6 bases; junction bases outside the gene matches: 8. Here the CDR3 reads CASSRTSEGDTQYF. CDR3 sequence (DNA): TGTGCCAGCAGCCGTACTAGCGAGGGCGATACGCAGTATTTT.